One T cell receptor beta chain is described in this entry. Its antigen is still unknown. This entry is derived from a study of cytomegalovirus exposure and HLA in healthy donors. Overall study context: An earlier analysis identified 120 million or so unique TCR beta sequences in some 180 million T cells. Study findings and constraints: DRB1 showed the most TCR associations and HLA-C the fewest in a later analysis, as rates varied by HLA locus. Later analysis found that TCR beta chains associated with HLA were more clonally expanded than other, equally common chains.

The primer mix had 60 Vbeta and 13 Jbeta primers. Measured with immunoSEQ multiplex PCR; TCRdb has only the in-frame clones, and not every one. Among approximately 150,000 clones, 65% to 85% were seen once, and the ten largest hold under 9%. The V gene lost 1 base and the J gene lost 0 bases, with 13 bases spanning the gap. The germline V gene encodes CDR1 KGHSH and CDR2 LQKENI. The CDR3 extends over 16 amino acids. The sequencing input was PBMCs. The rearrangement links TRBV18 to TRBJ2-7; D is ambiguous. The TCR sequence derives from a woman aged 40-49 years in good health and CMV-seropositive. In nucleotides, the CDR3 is TGTGCCAGCTCACCACTACCCAGGCAGAACTCCTACGAGCAGTACTTC. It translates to CASSPLPRQNSYEQYF.